The 2 T cell receptor beta chains below were found in one sample sequenced in a study of blood T cell repertoires in COVID-19. Clones were sequenced by immunoSEQ multiplex PCR, and TCRdb holds only the in-frame ones, with some missing. The table shows over 110,000 clones, with 81% occurring only once. Material: peripheral blood. The receptors come from a human donor in a cohort sampled during active COVID-19.

This clone was counted a few times. The chain employs TRBV7-2 and TRBJ2-3; TRBD1 matches 7 bases. The CDR3 spans 16 residues. CDR1 and CDR2 from the germline V gene are SGHTA and FQGNSA. After removal of 4 bases from V and 2 bases from J, the junction contained 9 bases not matched to a gene. The CDR3 loop is CASSSPRGKATDTQYF. The CDR3 bases are TGTGCCAGCAGCTCGCCCAGGGGGAAGGCCACAGATACGCAGTATTTT.

The chain couples TRBV7-2 to TRBJ2-2; 9 bases are a match to TRBD1. V shed 5 bases, J shed 7 bases, and the junction held 11 bases outside the gene matches. The CDR3 spans 16 residues. Germline V gene lookup returns CDR1 SGHTA and CDR2 FQGNSA. The CDR3 DNA reads TGTGCCAGCAGCATACGACAGGGGGTCAAACTCGGGGAGCTGTTTTTT. This sequence encodes CASSIRQGVKLGELFF.